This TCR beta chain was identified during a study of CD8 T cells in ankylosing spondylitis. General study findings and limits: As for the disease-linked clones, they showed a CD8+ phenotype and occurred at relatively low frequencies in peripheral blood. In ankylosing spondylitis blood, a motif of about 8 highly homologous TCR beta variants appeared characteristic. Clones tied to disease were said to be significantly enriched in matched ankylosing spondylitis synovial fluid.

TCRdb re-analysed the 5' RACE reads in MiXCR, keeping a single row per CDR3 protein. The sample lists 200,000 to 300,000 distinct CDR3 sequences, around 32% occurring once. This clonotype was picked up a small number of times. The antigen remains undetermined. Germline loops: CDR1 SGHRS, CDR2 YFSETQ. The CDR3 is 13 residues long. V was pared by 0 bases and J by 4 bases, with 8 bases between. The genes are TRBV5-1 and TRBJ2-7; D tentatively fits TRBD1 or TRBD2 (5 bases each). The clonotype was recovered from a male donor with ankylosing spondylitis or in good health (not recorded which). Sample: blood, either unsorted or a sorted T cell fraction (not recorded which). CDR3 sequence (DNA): TGCGCCAGCAGCTTGGTGTGGGGGTACGAGCAGTACTTC. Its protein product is CASSLVWGYEQYF.